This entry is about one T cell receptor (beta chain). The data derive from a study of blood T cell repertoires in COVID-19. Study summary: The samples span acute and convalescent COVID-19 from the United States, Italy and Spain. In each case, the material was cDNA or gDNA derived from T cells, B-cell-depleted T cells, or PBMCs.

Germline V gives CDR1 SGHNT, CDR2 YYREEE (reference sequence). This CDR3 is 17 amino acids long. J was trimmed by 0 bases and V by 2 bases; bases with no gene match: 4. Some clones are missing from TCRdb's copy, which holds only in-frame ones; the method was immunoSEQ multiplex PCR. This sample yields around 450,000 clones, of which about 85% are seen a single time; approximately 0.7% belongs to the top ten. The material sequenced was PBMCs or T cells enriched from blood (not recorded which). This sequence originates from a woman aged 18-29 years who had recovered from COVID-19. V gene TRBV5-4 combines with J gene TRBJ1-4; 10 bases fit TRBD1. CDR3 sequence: CASSLRQGAPTNEKLFF. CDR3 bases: TGTGCCAGCAGCTTAAGACAGGGGGCGCCAACTAATGAAAAACTGTTTTTT.